This T cell receptor (beta chain) originates from a study of cytomegalovirus exposure and HLA in healthy donors (dated 2017 in TCRdb). In terms of the full investigation: The approximately 710 repertoires of the first cohort and the roughly 120 validation repertoires were produced on the same platform, according to a later analysis. The study aimed to test whether signatures of past pathogen exposure could be identified by cataloging public T cell receptors. Besides the first cohort of roughly 660 subjects, a separate validation cohort made up of some 110 different subjects was used. To predict cytomegalovirus infection status, the study brought together high-throughput TCR immunosequencing, statistical association of individual TCRs with disease status, and machine learning.

As to this clone: Its target antigen remains unknown. The input lacks base qualities; no much larger clone sits a single base away.

Broad study findings and their caveats: The study gave a list of under 200 TCR beta chains associated with cytomegalovirus. The authors suggested that the approach could potentially be generalized to other disease states and immunological phenotypes. Cytomegalovirus status was reported to be diagnosed by the classifier with high specificity and sensitivity in both the original and validation cohorts. Three of the identified cytomegalovirus-associated TCR beta chains were confirmed in vitro to be specific for cytomegalovirus antigens. Of the cluster scores, roughly 95% were above 0 in a later analysis, which found that TCRs clustered in the first cohort also tended to co-occur in the 120 or so validation repertoires. Most TCR sequences were observed very rarely across donors, whereas some public TCRs were present in many individuals. A later analysis had no HLA typing for the validation cohort, so co-occurrence there was scored across all 130 or so repertoires.

The protocol used for the library was the immunoSEQ multiplex PCR assay. In the source study's methods: A statistical classification framework was built for diagnosing cytomegalovirus status from the catalog of TCR beta chain sequences. The table comes from immuneACCESS by way of TCRdb, which keeps in-frame sequences with V and J called. Part of the clones is missing from these tables; in studies checked, under half for an unresolved V gene and the rest for unknown reasons. V and J calls and clone size are given by that table; D and trimming were obtained from the DNA. The table for this sample lists 250,000 to 400,000 clones; approximately 86% of them were counted only once. The ten largest make up about 0.96% of the sample. The donors were included in the validation cohort of 120 subjects, a group kept apart from the roughly 610-subject first cohort. Trimming accounts for 4 bases at V and 5 bases at J, while the number of junction bases matched to no gene is 5. CDR1 and CDR2 are read off the germline V gene as KGHSH and LQKENI. The CDR3 runs 13 residues from the cysteine to the phenylalanine. CDR3 DNA only is kept here, 39 bases in frame from base 1.

The rearranged chain carries TRBV18 and TRBJ2-7; TRBD1 matches 7 bases in the middle. The receptor was isolated from a man aged 25-40 years in good health and CMV-seronegative. Source material: PBMCs. At the DNA level, the sequence is TGTGCCAGCTCACGGGACAGCCTCGACGAGCAGTACTTC. Its translation reads: CASSRDSLDEQYF. Outside the CDR3, residues come from the reference TRBV18 and TRBJ2-7 proteins, so the full variable domain is: NAGVMQNPRHLVRRRGQEARLRCSPMKGHSHVYWYRQLPEEGLKFMVYLQKENIIDESGMPKERFSAEFPKEGPSILRIQQVVRGDSAAYFCASSRDSLDEQYFGPGTRLTVT.